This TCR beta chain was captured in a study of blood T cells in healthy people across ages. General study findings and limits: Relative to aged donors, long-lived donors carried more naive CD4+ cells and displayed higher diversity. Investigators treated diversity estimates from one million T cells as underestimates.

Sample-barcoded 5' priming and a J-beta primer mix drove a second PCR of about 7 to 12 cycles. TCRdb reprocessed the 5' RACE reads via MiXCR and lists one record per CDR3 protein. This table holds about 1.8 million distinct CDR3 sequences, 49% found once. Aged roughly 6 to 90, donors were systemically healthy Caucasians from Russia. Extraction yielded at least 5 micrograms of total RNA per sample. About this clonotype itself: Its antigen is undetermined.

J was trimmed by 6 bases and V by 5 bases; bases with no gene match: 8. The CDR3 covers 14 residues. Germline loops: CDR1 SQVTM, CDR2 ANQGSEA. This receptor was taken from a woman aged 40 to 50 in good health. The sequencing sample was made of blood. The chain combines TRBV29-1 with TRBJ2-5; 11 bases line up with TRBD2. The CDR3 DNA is TGCAGCGTTCTACCGGGACTAGCGGTAAAGACCCAGTACTTC. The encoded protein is CSVLPGLAVKTQYF.